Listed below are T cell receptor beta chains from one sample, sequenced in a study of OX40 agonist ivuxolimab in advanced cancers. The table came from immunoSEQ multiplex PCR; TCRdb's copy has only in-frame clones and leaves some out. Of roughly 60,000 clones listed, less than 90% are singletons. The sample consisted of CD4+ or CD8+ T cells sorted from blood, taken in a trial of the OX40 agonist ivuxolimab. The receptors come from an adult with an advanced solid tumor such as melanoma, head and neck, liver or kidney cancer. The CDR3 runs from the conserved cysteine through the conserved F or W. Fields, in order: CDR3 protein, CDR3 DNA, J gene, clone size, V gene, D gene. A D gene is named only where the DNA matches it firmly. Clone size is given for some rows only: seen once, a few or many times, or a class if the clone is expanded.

CASSYQRGPSYEQYF | TGTGCCAGCAGTTACCAGCGGGGGCCTTCCTACGAGCAGTACTTC | TRBJ2-7 | - | TRBV6-5 | TRBD2
CASSPGQGGNDEQFF | TGTGCCAGCTCACCAGGACAGGGGGGCAACGATGAGCAGTTCTTC | TRBJ2-1 | - | TRBV18 | TRBD1
CSARGGMNTEAFF | TGCAGCGCCAGGGGGGGAATGAACACTGAAGCTTTCTTT | TRBJ1-1 | - | TRBV29-1 | TRBD1
CASRQGMQPQHF | TGTGCCAGCAGACAGGGGATGCAGCCCCAGCATTTT | TRBJ1-5 | - | TRBV28 | TRBD1
CASSLRGGAPEQYF | TGTGCCAGCAGCCTTCGGGGGGGGGCCCCCGAGCAGTACTTC | TRBJ2-7 | - | TRBV11-2 | TRBD2
CASSMGVAGYNEQFF | TGTGCCAGTAGTATGGGGGTAGCGGGGTACAATGAGCAGTTCTTC | TRBJ2-1 | - | TRBV19 | TRBD2
CASSLNRRTGDETQYF | TGTGCCAGCAGCCTGAACCGCCGGACAGGGGACGAGACCCAGTACTTC | TRBJ2-5 | - | TRBV28 | TRBD1
CASSLLSGLAGGPTNTGELFF | TGCGCCAGCAGCTTGTTGTCGGGACTAGCGGGAGGGCCAACAAACACCGGGGAGCTGTTTTTT | TRBJ2-2 | once | TRBV5-1 | TRBD2
CASSSGRGGRANTEAFF | TGTGCCAGTAGTAGCGGGAGGGGGGGTCGCGCGAACACTGAAGCTTTCTTT | TRBJ1-1 | once | TRBV19 | -
CASRERGSSYNEQFF | TGTGCCAGCAGAGAGCGGGGGAGCTCCTACAATGAGCAGTTCTTC | TRBJ2-1 | - | TRBV7-9 | TRBD2
CASSLAQASGTPGANVLTF | TGTGCCAGCAGCTTGGCCCAGGCTAGCGGGACCCCTGGGGCCAACGTCCTGACTTTC | TRBJ2-6 | - | TRBV5-6 | TRBD2
CASSYSRGVSTDTQYF | TGTGCCAGCAGTTACTCGAGGGGAGTTAGCACAGATACGCAGTATTTT | TRBJ2-3 | - | TRBV6-5 | -
CASSPEANEQFF | TGTGCCAGCAGCCCGGAGGCCAATGAGCAGTTCTTC | TRBJ2-1 | - | TRBV9 | -
CASSLDLSYEQYF | TGTGCCAGCAGCTTAGATCTTAGTTACGAGCAGTACTTC | TRBJ2-7 | - | TRBV11-2 | -
CASSLAQGFNEQFF | TGTGCCAGCAGTTTGGCGCAGGGGTTCAATGAGCAGTTCTTC | TRBJ2-1 | - | TRBV28 | -
CASSPQQVTGTNEKLFF | TGCGCCAGCTCACCCCAACAGGTTACAGGGACGAATGAAAAACTGTTTTTT | TRBJ1-4 | - | TRBV18 | -
CASGQGARANEKLFF | TGTGCCAGTGGACAGGGGGCGCGGGCTAATGAAAAACTGTTTTTT | TRBJ1-4 | - | TRBV27 | TRBD1
CASSPFGLAGGTQYF | TGTGCCAGCAGTCCCTTCGGACTAGCGGGAGGGACCCAGTACTTC | TRBJ2-5 | - | TRBV27 | TRBD2
CAWSLQGMEQFF | TGTGCCTGGAGTTTACAGGGGATGGAGCAGTTCTTC | TRBJ2-1 | - | TRBV30 | TRBD1
CATSSMSGEGNEQYF | TGTGCCACCAGCAGTATGTCGGGCGAGGGGAACGAGCAGTACTTC | TRBJ2-7 | - | TRBV15 | -
CASSPTGREETQYF | TGCGCCAGCAGTCCTACGGGGCGGGAAGAGACCCAGTACTTC | TRBJ2-5 | - | TRBV10-1 | -
CASSLDSQGVQYF | TGTGCCAGCAGCTTAGATAGCCAGGGGGTGCAGTATTTT | TRBJ2-3 | - | TRBV11-3 | TRBD1
CASSLAVYEQYF | TGTGCCAGCAGTTTAGCAGTCTACGAGCAGTACTTC | TRBJ2-7 | - | TRBV28 | -
CASSLRSGQPQHF | TGTGCCAGCAGCCTTAGGAGTGGTCAGCCCCAGCATTTT | TRBJ1-5 | - | TRBV11-2 | -
CSVAAVGNEQYF | TGCAGCGTTGCCGCCGTAGGGAACGAGCAGTACTTC | TRBJ2-7 | - | TRBV29-1 | -
CASSLRNSNQPQHF | TGTGCCAGCAGCTTGCGGAATAGCAATCAGCCCCAGCATTTT | TRBJ1-5 | - | TRBV13 | -
CASSLATLQPQHF | TGTGCCAGCAGCTTAGCCACCCTACAGCCCCAGCATTTT | TRBJ1-5 | once | TRBV11-2 | -
CASSGPSGIRTGELFF | TGTGCCAGTAGTGGGCCTAGCGGGATTAGGACCGGGGAGCTGTTTTTT | TRBJ2-2 | - | TRBV19 | TRBD2
CASSQGQGEKLFF | TGCGCCAGCAGCCAAGGACAGGGGGAAAAACTGTTTTTT | TRBJ1-4 | - | TRBV4-1 | TRBD1
CASRTGFNQPQHF | TGTGCCAGTAGAACAGGGTTCAATCAGCCCCAGCATTTT | TRBJ1-5 | - | TRBV19 | -
CASSEGQGREKLFF | TGTGCCAGCAGCGAGGGACAGGGACGAGAAAAACTGTTTTTT | TRBJ1-4 | - | TRBV7-9 | TRBD1
CASSRTVGELFF | TGTGCCAGTAGTCGGACGGTTGGGGAGCTGTTTTTT | TRBJ2-2 | - | TRBV19 | -
CASSPLLQFSGNTIYF | TGTGCCAGCAGCCCCCTCCTCCAGTTCTCTGGAAACACCATATATTTT | TRBJ1-3 | - | TRBV14 | -
CASSLGGTEANEKLFF | TGTGCCAGCAGTTTAGGGGGTACGGAGGCTAATGAAAAACTGTTTTTT | TRBJ1-4 | - | TRBV28 | -
CASSLAGAVDTQYF | TGTGCCAGCAGCTTAGCGGGGGCGGTAGATACGCAGTATTTT | TRBJ2-3 | - | TRBV7-3 | -
CASSWGGIDEQYF | TGTGCCAGCAGCTGGGGGGGCATCGACGAGCAGTACTTC | TRBJ2-7 | - | TRBV7-9 | -
CASSPAAGWNTEAFF | TGTGCCAGCTCACCGGCGGCCGGATGGAACACTGAAGCTTTCTTT | TRBJ1-1 | - | TRBV18 | -
CASSLIHEQYF | TGTGCCAGCAGCTTAATCCACGAGCAGTACTTC | TRBJ2-7 | few | TRBV7-2 | -
CASSTRDRDHEQYF | TGTGCCAGCAGCACCCGGGACAGGGACCACGAGCAGTACTTC | TRBJ2-7 | - | TRBV5-4 | TRBD1
CASSQRGNKETQYF | TGTGCCAGCAGCCAAAGAGGAAACAAAGAGACCCAGTACTTC | TRBJ2-5 | - | TRBV14 | -
CAWSVGPQNEQYF | TGTGCCTGGAGTGTAGGCCCCCAGAACGAGCAGTACTTC | TRBJ2-7 | - | TRBV30 | -
CASTRGPGQGGTDTQYF | TGTGCCAGCACCCGGGGACCTGGACAGGGTGGCACAGATACGCAGTATTTT | TRBJ2-3 | - | TRBV2 | TRBD1
CASSLASGLNEQFF | TGTGCCAGCAGCTTAGCATCGGGATTGAATGAGCAGTTCTTC | TRBJ2-1 | - | TRBV7-9 | -
CASSEWGTGDETQYF | TGTGCCAGCAGTGAATGGGGGACAGGGGACGAGACCCAGTACTTC | TRBJ2-5 | - | TRBV25-1 | TRBD1
CASSLGGVGGYEQYF | TGTGCCAGCAGCTTAGGAGGGGTGGGGGGCTACGAGCAGTACTTC | TRBJ2-7 | - | TRBV7-8 | -
CASSLNGRTGELFF | TGTGCCAGCAGCTTAAATGGGCGCACCGGGGAGCTGTTTTTT | TRBJ2-2 | - | TRBV7-3 | -
CASSLWVPNQPQHF | TGTGCCAGCAGTTTATGGGTTCCGAATCAGCCCCAGCATTTT | TRBJ1-5 | - | TRBV28 | -
CASSLSLNTEAFF | TGTGCCAGCAGCCTCTCCTTGAACACTGAAGCTTTCTTT | TRBJ1-1 | - | TRBV11-2 | -
CASSPGTERTDTQYF | TGTGCCAGCAGCCCGGGGACAGAACGCACAGATACGCAGTATTTT | TRBJ2-3 | - | TRBV7-3 | TRBD1
CASSNHWLTYEQYF | TGTGCCAGCAGCAACCATTGGCTAACATACGAGCAGTACTTC | TRBJ2-7 | - | TRBV21-1 | -
CASTRTSGYNEQFF | TGTGCCAGCACTAGGACTAGCGGCTACAATGAGCAGTTCTTC | TRBJ2-1 | - | TRBV27 | TRBD2
CASSEAPSLEETQYF | TGTGCCAGCAGTGAAGCCCCTAGCCTCGAAGAGACCCAGTACTTC | TRBJ2-5 | - | TRBV6-1 | -
CASSDRVRSPLHF | TGTGCCAGCAGTGACAGGGTACGGTCACCCCTCCACTTT | TRBJ1-6 | - | TRBV27 | TRBD1
CASSQNSGGGQETQYF | TGTGCCAGCAGCCAAAATAGCGGGGGGGGTCAAGAGACCCAGTACTTC | TRBJ2-5 | - | TRBV4-2 | TRBD2
CSVPGGSSYNEQFF | TGCAGCGTTCCCGGGGGTAGCTCCTACAATGAGCAGTTCTTC | TRBJ2-1 | - | TRBV29-1 | -